This record covers a single T cell receptor beta chain. Its antigen is undetermined. The CDR3 end falls 3 residues outside the read, so it is completed with the germline J gene. The data belong to a study of Tregs in tolerant kidney transplant recipients. Points from the study as a whole: Biological reproducibility was not directly addressed in this study.

The CDR3 sequence is 14 residues long. After removal of 7 bases from V and 6 bases from J, the junction contained 11 bases not matched to a gene. Germline lookup yields CDR1 LNHDA and CDR2 SQIVND (reference sequence). Sequencing used immunoSEQ multiplex PCR; TCRdb keeps in-frame clones, though not all of them. The sample's table shows tens of thousands of clones. Thawed PBMCs were FACS-sorted into unstimulated CD4+CD25+CD127- regulatory T cells, CD4+CD25- non-regulatory cells, CD4 and CD8 cells. This chain connects TRBV19 to TRBJ2-7; 8 bases map to TRBD1. This clonotype was obtained from a human donor who received a combined kidney and bone marrow transplant. The sample consisted of CD4+ T cells from blood, taken before the transplant. The chain's CDR3 is CASTDRGLTGEQYF. The covered CDR3 bases are TGTGCCAGTACCGACAGGGGTCTGACCGGCGAG.